Listed here are 30 T cell receptor beta chains from one sample, sequenced in a study of immune characterization of retroperitoneal liposarcoma. TCRdb processed the PCR reads anew with MiXCR; each CDR3 protein has one entry. The sample lists 11,000 or so distinct CDR3 sequences; about a quarter were seen once. The sequenced material came from tumor tissue. The receptors stem from a female donor with retroperitoneal liposarcoma.

This clonotype showed up many times. This sequence joins TRBV14 and TRBJ2-6; D ambiguous. The CDR3 consists of 18 residues. Germline CDR1 is SGHDN and CDR2 is FVKESK. Trimming removed 0 bases at V and 0 bases at J, with 12 bases between. The CDR3 sequence: CASSQDRKDLSGANVLTF. CDR3 bases: TGTGCCAGCAGCCAAGATCGAAAGGACCTCTCTGGGGCCAACGTCCTGACTTTC.

This clonotype was observed many times. The chain employs TRBV6-1 and TRBJ2-1, with 10 positions matching TRBD2. V gave up 8 bases and J gave up 10 bases; unmatched junction bases: 5. Germline V CDR1 and CDR2: MNHNS, SASEGT. The CDR3 extends over 12 amino acids. CDR3: CASEREGYEQFF. CDR3 in DNA: TGTGCCAGCGAGCGGGAGGGGTACGAGCAGTTCTTC.

The chain links TRBV2 to TRBJ2-4, with TRBD2 identical over 10 bases. The CDR3 length is 16 residues. J lost 0 bases, V lost 5 bases, and 4 bases had no gene match. CDR1 SNHLY and CDR2 FYNNEI come from the germline V gene. The CDR3, as DNA: TGTGCCAGCAGTAACAGCGGGAGGGTAGCCAAAAACATTCAGTACTTC. This gives the protein CASSNSGRVAKNIQYF. Full variable domain (missing parts from reference TRBV2 and TRBJ2-4): EPEVTQTPSHQVTQMGQEVILRCVPISNHLYFYWYRQILGQKVEFLVSFYNNEISEKSEIFDDQFSVERPDGSNFTLKIRSTKLEDSAMYFCASSNSGRVAKNIQYFGAGTRLSVL.

A few counts support this clonotype. V and J are TRBV5-1 and TRBJ1-1; TRBD1 is a possible D gene (5 bases). CDR3 length: 14 amino acids. Germline V gives CDR1 SGHRS, CDR2 YFSETQ. V was pared by 0 bases and J by 4 bases, with 10 bases between. The CDR3: CASSLGRGGTEAFF. The CDR3 region has the DNA TGCGCCAGCAGCTTGGGGAGGGGTGGCACTGAAGCTTTCTTT.

The V and J genes are TRBV6-1 and TRBJ2-7, with 10 bases identical to TRBD1. This CDR3 is built from 13 residues. V shed 0 bases, J shed 12 bases, and the junction held 5 bases outside the gene matches. Germline values: CDR1 MNHNS, CDR2 SASEGT. The CDR3 loop reads CASSEANRDRGYF. The CDR3 DNA sequence: TGTGCCAGCAGTGAAGCAAACCGGGACAGGGGGTACTTC.

This clonotype occurred a few times. V gene TRBV7-8 combines with J gene TRBJ2-1; D not certain. The J call is in doubt because the DNA end fits TRBJ2-7 better. CDR3 length equals 15 residues. Germline V gene lookup returns CDR1 SGHVS and CDR2 FQNEAQ. The CDR3 DNA follows: TGTGCCAGCAGCCCCCTTAGGGATTCCTACAATGAGCAGTACTTC. This translates into CASSPLRDSYNEQYF.

The chain recombines TRBV6-1 with TRBJ2-1; the match to TRBD1 covers 12 bases. The V segment lost 6 bases and the J segment 8 bases; nucleotides outside the gene matches: 5. The V gene's germline CDR1 is MNHNS and CDR2 SASEGT. CDR3 length: 14 residues. The CDR3 region is CASRGTGGGDEQFF. The CDR3 nucleotides read TGTGCCAGCAGAGGGACAGGGGGCGGTGATGAGCAGTTCTTC.

This clonotype has a count of ten or more. CDR3 sequence: CASQRPPYEQFF. In nucleotides, the CDR3 is TGTGCCAGCCAAAGGCCCCCTTACGAGCAGTTCTTC. J is TRBJ2-1 and V is TRBV6-1; no reliable D call. From germline, CDR1 is MNHNS and CDR2 SASEGT. The CDR3 runs 12 residues. Trimming pared 8 bases from V and 10 bases from J, leaving 15 bases between.

The rearrangement links TRBV6-1 to TRBJ2-5, with D unresolved. The CDR3 extends over 17 amino acids. The V gene lost 6 bases and the J gene lost 1 base, with 21 bases spanning the gap. Per germline, CDR1 MNHNS and CDR2 SASEGT. The CDR3 sequence: CASSVLSFTGRQETQYF. The CDR3, as DNA: TGTGCCAGCAGCGTACTCTCATTCACCGGACGCCAAGAGACCCAGTACTTC.

This clonotype is deemed medium-sized. The rearrangement joins TRBV7-2 to TRBJ2-6; perhaps TRBD1 as D (6 bases). The CDR3 spans 17 residues. Germline-derived CDR1 and CDR2 are SGHTA and FQGNSA. V was shortened by 5 bases and J by 4 bases, with 18 bases between the two germline ends. The CDR3 region has the DNA TGTGCCAGCAGCGTTACAGGGCCACTAACCGGGGCCAACGTCCTGACTTTC. Its translation is CASSVTGPLTGANVLTF.

The chain employs TRBV6-1 and TRBJ1-1; D gene uncertain. V dropped 7 bases and J dropped 2 bases, with 11 bases sitting between them. Germline loops: CDR1 MNHNS, CDR2 SASEGT. The CDR3 extends over 13 amino acids. The CDR3 DNA reads as TGTGCCAGCATGGTCAGGACCAACACTGAAGCTTTCTTT. Its protein product is CASMVRTNTEAFF.

This clonotype rates as medium-sized. The rearrangement links TRBV11-3 to TRBJ2-1, with 10 bases identical to TRBD1. Germline lookup yields CDR1 SGHNT and CDR2 YENEEA. Trimming at V came to 6 bases and at J to 9 bases, leaving 8 bases not matched to a gene. The CDR3 runs 14 residues. This CDR3 reads CASSHRTGGGEQFF. The CDR3 bases are TGTGCCAGCAGTCACCGGACAGGGGGAGGTGAGCAGTTCTTC.

This clonotype was recorded a few times. V and J are TRBV6-1 and TRBJ1-2; D is uncertain. Germline CDR1 is MNHNS and CDR2 is SASEGT. V gave up 2 bases and J gave up 2 bases, with 0 bases separating them. This CDR3 has 11 amino acids. CDR3 coding DNA: TGTGCCAGCAGTGAAAACTATGGCTACACCTTC. Its protein product is CASSENYGYTF.

This clonotype occurred a few times. The chain joins TRBV6-1 to TRBJ1-1; 7 bases agree with TRBD1. The V gene's germline CDR1 is MNHNS and CDR2 SASEGT. CDR3 size: 14 residues. The V gene end was trimmed by 5 bases and the J gene end by 0 bases; junction bases not matched to a gene: 3. CDR3 region: CASSPGTVNTEAFF. For the CDR3, the DNA is TGTGCCAGCAGTCCTGGGACAGTGAACACTGAAGCTTTCTTT.

By share, this clonotype ranks as medium-sized. The rearrangement joins TRBV7-9 to TRBJ2-1; D remains ambiguous. Germline-derived CDR1 and CDR2 are SEHNR and FQNEAQ (reference sequence). This CDR3 contains 16 residues. The V end was cut by 5 bases, the J end by 0 bases, with 14 bases between. CDR3 in DNA: TGTGCCAGCAGCCCGGGTGCGAGGAGCTCCTACAATGAGCAGTTCTTC. Its protein is CASSPGARSSYNEQFF. The full variable domain, rest sourced from reference TRBV7-9 and TRBJ2-1, is DTGVSQNPRHKITKRGQNVTFRCDPISEHNRLYWYRQTLGQGPEFLTYFQNEAQLEKSRLLSDRFSAERPKGSFSTLEIQRTEQGDSAMYLCASSPGARSSYNEQFFGPGTRLTVL.

Only a few counts were recorded for this clonotype. V is TRBV10-1 and J is TRBJ2-1; 9 bases are a match to TRBD1. V lost 5 bases and J lost 0; bases outside the gene matches: 5. This CDR3 comprises 16 residues. Germline V gene sequence: CDR1 WNHNN, CDR2 SYGVQD (reference sequence). CDR3 region: CASSSQTGGSYNEQFF. The CDR3 DNA follows: TGCGCCAGCAGTTCCCAGACAGGGGGCTCCTACAATGAGCAGTTCTTC.

This clonotype is judged medium-sized. CDR3 in amino acids: CASSPRPGQGGNEQYF. The CDR3 bases are TGTGCCAGCAGCCCAAGGCCGGGACAGGGGGGCAATGAGCAGTACTTC. The V call is TRBV7-6, the J call TRBJ2-1, with 11 positions matching TRBD1. Judging by the DNA end, TRBJ2-7 fits better; the J call may be wrong. Per germline, CDR1 SGHVS and CDR2 FNYEAQ. This CDR3 region has 16 residues.

This clonotype was counted ten times or more. This chain uses TRBV6-1 with TRBJ2-1; tentatively, D is TRBD1 (6 bases). The CDR3 is made up of 15 amino acids. Germline lookup yields CDR1 MNHNS and CDR2 SASEGT. V lost 4 bases and J lost 13, with 23 bases in between. The CDR3 loop is CASSALQGLRETQFF. The CDR3 DNA reads as TGTGCCAGCAGTGCCCTACAGGGTTTGAGAGAGACCCAGTTCTTC.

The genes are TRBV25-1 and TRBJ2-1; TRBD2 aligns across 8 bases. The J call is uncertain, as TRBJ2-7 better fits the DNA end. CDR1 and CDR2 (germline): MGHDK, SYGVNS. The CDR3 covers 15 residues. In nucleotides, the CDR3 is TGTGCCAGCAGTGAATATTCCGGGAGGGCCAACGAGCAGTACTTC. Translation: CASSEYSGRANEQYF.

This clonotype was picked up many times. The chain combines TRBV11-2 with TRBJ2-1; D is undetermined. CDR3 length: 14 residues. Deletions cut 2 bases from V and 10 bases from J, with 15 bases between. Germline lookup yields CDR1 SGHAT and CDR2 FQNNGV. CDR3 in DNA: TGTGCCAGCAGCTTAATGCCGGACGCCTACGAGCAGTTCTTC. Protein: CASSLMPDAYEQFF.

The V call is TRBV19, the J call TRBJ2-7, with TRBD2 matching 9 bases. The CDR3 covers 15 residues. Germline values: CDR1 LNHDA, CDR2 SQIVND (reference sequence). Losses at the gene ends were 6 bases for V and 2 bases for J; bases not matched to a gene: 8. The CDR3 bases are TGTGCCAGTAGCACCTCCGCGGGAGGGCCCTACGAGCAGTACTTC. Translation: CASSTSAGGPYEQYF.

The V and J genes are TRBV6-1 and TRBJ1-4; D unclear. Germline CDR1 is MNHNS and CDR2 is SASEGT. This CDR3 contains 14 residues. Trimming stripped 6 bases from V and 7 bases from J, with 15 bases between. CDR3 sequence reads: CASSPLVGSEKLFF. The DNA of the CDR3 is TGTGCCAGCAGCCCCCTGGTGGGCAGTGAAAAACTGTTTTTT.

By proportion, this clonotype is medium-sized. The rearrangement joins TRBV7-3 to TRBJ2-7; D is perhaps TRBD1 or TRBD2 (6 bases each). The CDR3 is made up of 13 amino acids. CDR1 is SGHTA, CDR2 FQGTGA, per germline. The germline V and J ends were trimmed by 5 bases and 5 bases, with 13 bases remaining between them. CDR3 amino acids: CASSTGAGNEQYF. The CDR3 DNA reads TGTGCCAGCAGCACGGGGGCAGGGAACGAGCAGTACTTC.

Details on this clonotype: A much larger clonotype is one base distant, so this may be a read error. The chain carries TRBV7-2 and TRBJ2-1; D could derive from TRBD1 or TRBD2 (5 bases each). The DNA end favors TRBJ2-7, so the J call may be wrong. This CDR3 region has 12 residues. Germline CDR1 SGHTA, CDR2 FQGNSA. CDR3 sequence (DNA): TGTGCCAGCAGCTTTCCCGGGGCCGAGCAGTACTTC. The encoded protein is CASSFPGAEQYF.

V gene TRBV6-1 combines with J gene TRBJ2-1, with D perhaps matching TRBD2 (7 bases). Trimming removed 3 bases at V and 10 bases at J, with 25 bases between. Germline lookup yields CDR1 MNHNS and CDR2 SASEGT. The CDR3 length is 17 residues. The CDR3 DNA reads as TGTGCCAGCAGTGATCTACCCGCGCGGGGGCTACGAGGGGAGCAGTTCTTC. Protein: CASSDLPARGLRGEQFF.

This chain connects TRBV6-5 to TRBJ1-1; D perhaps matches TRBD1 (6 bases). CDR1 is MNHEY and CDR2 is SVGAGI in the germline V gene. V was cut by 0 bases and J by 5 bases, with 22 bases left in between. CDR3 length: 18 amino acids. CDR3 DNA: TGTGCCAGCAGTTACTCGATGGGGGCCCCTGGACGATGGACTGAAGCTTTCTTT. This translates into CASSYSMGAPGRWTEAFF.

In its sample, this clonotype was seen a few times. The chain joins TRBV11-3 to TRBJ2-1, with D possibly TRBD2 on 6 matching bases. Germline CDR1 reads SGHNT; CDR2 reads YENEEA. V gave up 5 bases and J gave up 13 bases, with 21 bases separating them. The CDR3 runs 14 residues. CDR3 DNA: TGTGCCAGCAGCCCGGGACTGTTCGTAGAGACCCAGTTCTTC. Translating gives CASSPGLFVETQFF.

This clonotype has only a few counts. J is TRBJ1-5 and V is TRBV6-1; a weak D match, TRBD1 (6 bases). V was clipped by 0 bases and J by 5 bases, with 8 bases between them. CDR3 size: 14 residues. Per the germline V gene, CDR1 is MNHNS and CDR2 is SASEGT. The CDR3 loop reads CASSEAGGDQPQHF. The CDR3 bases are TGTGCCAGCAGTGAAGCCGGGGGCGATCAGCCCCAGCATTTT.

This clonotype rates as medium-sized. The chain's CDR3 is CASNPGVAYEQFF. The CDR3 DNA reads as TGTGCCAGCAATCCCGGCGTCGCCTACGAGCAGTTCTTC. The chain couples TRBV6-1 to TRBJ2-1; D call uncertain. V was clipped by 7 bases and J by 10 bases, with 17 bases between them. Germline-derived CDR1 and CDR2 are MNHNS and SASEGT. The CDR3 is 13 residues long.

In its sample, this clonotype was seen many times. At one of its ends the junction is not consistent with the germline gene, which may arise from a read error. The chain combines TRBV7-7 with TRBJ2-1, with 8 bases fitting TRBD2. CDR1 and CDR2 (germline): SSHAT, FNYEAQ (reference sequence). The CDR3 is made up of 14 amino acids. The CDR3 reads CASSLEEVRGAQFF. The CDR3, as DNA: TGTGCTAGCAGCTTAGAGGAGGTGCGGGGGGCCCAGTTCTTC.